This T cell receptor (beta chain) was captured by sequencing in a study of cytomegalovirus exposure and HLA in healthy donors. Study summary: Among the 398 genotyped donors, 81% were placed in the Caucasian-associated ancestry cluster. The study's findings and limits: The authors assumed roughly uniform sequencing depth across donors for presence/absence analyses. Earlier results showed most TCR beta V segments being productive about 87% or about 30% of the time. As was reported, the HLA-A and HLA-B alleles of most subjects were accurately predicted from TCR beta sequences.

With 2 bases removed from V and 5 bases from J, the gap between germline ends came to 13 bases. CDR1 is SGHDT, CDR2 YYEEEE, per germline. The CDR3 has 15 amino acids. In the case of this clone: The antigen is not known.

PCR was performed using 60 Vbeta and 13 Jbeta primers. Sequencing used immunoSEQ multiplex PCR; TCRdb keeps in-frame clones, though not all of them. This sample carries approximately 160,000 clones, around 78% of them seen once, and the ten largest clones take 0.65% to 0.95%. The sequence was obtained from a female donor in good health and CMV-seronegative. This chain uses TRBV5-6 with TRBJ2-2; D unresolved. The sequencing sample was made of PBMCs. CDR3 region: CASSFPQTRTGELFF. CDR3 DNA sequence: TGTGCCAGCAGCTTTCCCCAGACACGGACCGGGGAGCTGTTTTTT.